This TCR beta chain was captured in a study of T cells in Graves' hyperthyroidism and ophthalmopathy. Germline V lookup: CDR1 DFQATT, CDR2 SNEGSKA (reference sequence). Trimming left V 3 bases short and J 2 bases short, with 13 bases between. This CDR3 contains 14 residues. From RNA transcripts, TCR beta CDR3 regions were amplified. HTBI primers were employed in a first-round RT-PCR of the TCR CDR3. TCRdb reanalysed the multiplex PCR reads using MiXCR and keeps one entry per CDR3 protein. Of 700,000 or so distinct CDR3 sequences listed, less than 20% are singletons. This clonotype was sampled from a man aged 18 to 30 with Graves' hyperthyroidism. V gene TRBV20-1 combines with J gene TRBJ2-5, with no clear D. Sequenced input: blood. The CDR3 protein is CSARDLALQETQYF. The DNA for the CDR3 is TGCAGTGCTAGGGACCTCGCTCTACAAGAGACCCAGTACTTC.